This record covers a single T cell receptor beta chain. In this sample, this clone turned up a few times. Its specific antigen is unknown. No per-base quality is available; no much larger clone lies one base away. The cohort consisted of some 730 healthy bone marrow donors. Cohort members were all nominally healthy when sampled, although unrecorded immune exposures were likely present. Of the approximately 610 cohort members, around 280 had positive CMV serostatus and roughly 330 had negative CMV serostatus, and CMV serostatus was not recorded for the donor. A peripheral blood sample was provided by each donor, and peripheral blood mononuclear cells were used for TCR beta sequencing. The Qiagen DNeasy Blood Extraction Kit was used to extract genomic DNA from the blood cell samples. This entry belongs to a study of cytomegalovirus exposure and HLA in healthy donors (dated by TCRdb to about 2017). About the full investigation: In an earlier analysis of under 750 of the donors, around 300 Gb of sequence data and 100 million or so unique TCR beta sequences from 180 million or so T cells were reported. Roughly 300 gigabases of sequencing data and tens of millions of unique TCR sequences were included in an early release covering 550 to 800 HLA-typed donors. Among the roughly 400 genotyped donors, 75% to 90% belonged to the genetic ancestry cluster associated with self-reported Caucasian donors. The aim of the study was to test whether cataloging public T cell receptors could identify signatures of past pathogen exposure. Using immunosequencing, the study profiled T cell repertoires from fewer than 850 subjects and related those repertoires to cytomegalovirus serostatus. In addition to the first cohort of 500 to 850 subjects, a separate validation cohort of 130 or so different subjects was used. The study combined high-throughput TCR immunosequencing, statistical association of individual TCRs with disease status, and machine learning to predict cytomegalovirus infection status. To study patterns of TCR occurrence, a later analysis re-analyzed previously published TCR beta repertoires from hundreds of donors and added high-resolution HLA genotyping. The later analysis used no new phenotypic data to find candidate immune exposures, relying instead on TCR beta sequences and their occurrence across donors. To decide whether each TCR beta V gene segment behaved as functional or pseudogenic, an earlier analysis of 587 of the donors relied on high-throughput TCR beta sequencing. Donor age, sex, ethnicity and CMV serostatus were collected together with the repertoire data. A later genetic analysis used genome-wide SNP genotypes for about three fifths of the 666 donors, treating that subset as a discovery cohort. Every repertoire in the discovery cohort had been generated on one and the same sequencing platform. HLA typing included class I and class II loci at four-digit resolution. Typing coverage differed by locus: A, B, C, DRB1 and DQB1 were typed in about 629-640 donors, DQA1 in 500 to 550, DPA1 in roughly 590, and DPB1 in around 490. Roughly 5 DR-DQ haplotypes were handled as single units for association and clustering, since linkage in the cohort was strong. Among some 400 genotyped donors of the cohort, an average of roughly 240,000 unique TCR beta nucleotide sequences were sequenced per donor, 15% to 20% of them non-productive. Paper-wide results and their limitations: Only TCR beta chains were sequenced in this cohort, and the absence of alpha or paired-chain data limited detectable features. A few of the identified cytomegalovirus-associated TCR beta chains were confirmed in vitro to be specific for cytomegalovirus antigens. Across donors, most TCR sequences were observed very rarely, whereas some public TCRs were present in many individuals. It was suggested by the authors that the approach could potentially be generalized to other disease states and immunological phenotypes. A later analysis found that HLA-associated TCR beta chains were more clonally expanded and had lower generation probabilities than equally common non-associated chains. Cytomegalovirus status was reported to be diagnosed by the classifier with high specificity and sensitivity in both the original and validation cohorts. According to a later analysis, TCR association rates differed among HLA loci, with DRB1 alleles showing the most associated TCRs and HLA-C alleles showing the fewest. Because HLA typing was missing for some donors at each locus, association tests included only the typed subset. The only immune exposure information available for the cohort was CMV serostatus. Compared with the roughly 710-donor mean, donors in an Asian-associated ancestry cluster had fewer N-insertions in productive TCRs, according to a later genetic analysis. Most CMV-associated TCR beta chains appeared to be HLA-restricted in a later analysis, and the HLA associations seemed to be driven largely by CMV exposure. A cluster of highly shared sequence variants was judged likely to represent a technical artifact of the sequencing pipeline. The earlier analysis of about 600 of the donors excluded about 16 rarely observed V segments, including chromosome 9 orphons, because counts were too low. Some IMGT-functional V segments, including TRBV6-2 and TRBV6-3, could not be distinguished by the 87-base-pair reads and were therefore excluded. Sequencing depth was assumed to be roughly uniform across donors in the presence/absence analyses, though that assumption may not hold. A later analysis reported that several top co-occurrence clusters appeared linked to parvovirus B19, influenza, CMV and Epstein-Barr virus. A later genetic analysis associated a missense DCLRE1C variant with V-gene and J-gene trimming of TCR beta chains, and an independent cohort replicated the association. A later analysis associated 17,000 or so TCR beta sequences with specific HLA alleles at a false discovery rate of 0.05. Assigning TCR associations to individual alleles was difficult when HLA alleles, especially DR and DQ, strongly co-occurred. Linkage disequilibrium might explain the correlated functional status among segregating V segments, but an unknown experimental factor could not be excluded. A further reported finding was that TCR beta sequences accurately predicted the HLA-A and HLA-B alleles for most subjects in the first cohort. In an earlier analysis of fewer than 700 of the donors, most TCR beta V segments appeared in productive rearrangements about 90% or about 30% of the time, broadly matching IMGT annotations. The study gave a list of around 170 TCR beta chains associated with cytomegalovirus.

The CDR3 starts with the cysteine, ends with the phenylalanine, and has 17 residues. Just CDR3 DNA is preserved here, 51 bases in frame from base 1. V is clipped by 7 bases and J by 0 bases, and the sequence between their germline boundaries is 20 bases long. In the germline V gene (reference sequence), CDR1 corresponds to SGHNT and CDR2 to YYREEE. The protocol used for the library was the immunoSEQ multiplex PCR assay. For the multiplex PCR, a mixture combining 60 forward primers for TCR Vbeta segments and 13 reverse primers for TCR Jbeta segments was used. A multiplex PCR assay on genomic DNA amplified the CDR3 region of rearranged TCR beta genes. On the Illumina HiSeq System, the amplified TCR beta libraries were sequenced as 87-base-pair reads. As for the authors' bioinformatics: Across the 670 or so repertoires, a later analysis counted 78 million or so unique TCR beta chains, some 11 million of which were shared by at least two donors. A nearest-neighbor algorithm error-corrected the raw reads and collapsed the reads into unique sequences, merging closely related sequences to remove PCR and sequencing errors. To assign V, D and J gene segments, CDR3 sequences were aligned to IMGT reference sequences. For a sequence to be retained, at least a six-nucleotide match to both a V gene segment and a J gene segment was required. Rearrangements were called productive when the CDR3 lacked stop codons and stayed in frame with V and J; all others were non-productive. Following IMGT convention, CDR3 was defined as the stretch from the second conserved V-encoded cysteine up to the conserved J-encoded phenylalanine. The earlier analysis of around 640 of the donors excluded sequences that lacked an unambiguous match to a single V gene segment. An earlier analysis of over 450 of the donors classified V segments as functional when productive rearrangements were above 56.7% and as segregating when the standard deviation between donors was above 5%. A statistical classification framework was developed to diagnose cytomegalovirus status using the catalog of TCR beta chain sequences. V and J gene assignment, in a later analysis, came from comparing TCR nucleotide sequences with IMGT/GENE-DB human TR gene sequences. In a later analysis, CDR3 sequences and most-parsimonious VDJ recombination scenarios were assigned using the TCRdist pipeline. In a later analysis, every TCR beta chain was defined by the combination of its CDR3 amino acid sequence and its V-gene family, and reads without a unique V-gene family were dropped. As a way to deal with suspected cross-contamination and a sequencing artifact, a later analysis dropped hundreds of nucleotide sequences that were highly shared and had low generation probability. For each public chain, a later analysis derived a clonal expansion index from normalized ranks of inferred template counts within each repertoire. Generation probabilities in a later analysis came from a VDJ recombination model fitted to out-of-frame rearrangements, and those results were checked against IGoR. In a later analysis, hypergeometric tests were used to score TCR-TCR, TCR-HLA and TCR-CMV co-occurrence, with a repertoire-size bias correction applied to TCR pairs. In a later analysis, false discovery rates were estimated by permuting HLA or CMV assignments 20 times. In a later analysis, co-occurring TCRs were grouped using DBSCAN, and TCRdist sequence similarity was added for clustering within HLA-allele-positive subsets. Repertoires with fewer than 30,000 or more than 120,000 public chains, plus five repertoires with anomalous nucleotide sharing, were excluded from co-occurrence clustering. The table was pulled from immuneACCESS by TCRdb, which kept in-frame rearrangements only. Such tables lose some clones; where checked, under half of the loss comes from unresolved V genes, and the rest has no known cause. D and trimming come from the DNA, and the V and J calls and clone size come from that table. The sample includes about 94,000 clones, with roughly four fifths observed a single time. The top ten clonotypes cover approximately 10% of the sample.

This chain joins TRBV5-4 to TRBJ2-1, with TRBD1 as a weak D call on 6 bases. The source is a human donor in good health. The sequenced sample was PBMCs. CDR3 protein: CASGHKRTVYSYNEQFF. The DNA reads as follows: TGTGCCAGCGGACACAAGAGGACAGTTTACTCCTACAATGAGCAGTTCTTC.